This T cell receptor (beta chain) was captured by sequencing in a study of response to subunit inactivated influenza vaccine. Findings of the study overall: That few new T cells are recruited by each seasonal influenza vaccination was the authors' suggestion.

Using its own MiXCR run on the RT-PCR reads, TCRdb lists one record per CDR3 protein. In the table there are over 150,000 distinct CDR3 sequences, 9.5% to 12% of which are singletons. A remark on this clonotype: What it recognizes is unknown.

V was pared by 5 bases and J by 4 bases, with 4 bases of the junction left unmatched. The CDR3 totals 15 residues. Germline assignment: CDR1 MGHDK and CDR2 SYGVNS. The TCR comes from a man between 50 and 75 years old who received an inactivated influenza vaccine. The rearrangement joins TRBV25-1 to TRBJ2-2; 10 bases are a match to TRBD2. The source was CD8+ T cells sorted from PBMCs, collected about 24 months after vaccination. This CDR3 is CASSYGLAVTGELFF. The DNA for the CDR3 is TGTGCCAGCAGTTACGGACTAGCGGTCACCGGGGAGCTGTTTTTT.